The clone carrying this T cell receptor (beta chain) was counted a few times. Its specificity is not known. Antigen-specific CD4+ T cells were first expanded with viral peptide pools by the ViraFEST assay and only then sequenced. Isolation of CD4+ T cells took place after more than 9 days of culture. Each participant was administered two doses of either the BNT162b2 or the mRNA-1273 vaccine. A density of roughly 2 million PBMC per well was used; these cells were cultured with roughly 10 IU/ml IL-2 and roughly 9.5 ug/ml peptides. The CDR3 has 15 amino acids. With 6 bases clipped from V and 2 bases from J, the junction kept 9 bases outside the gene matches. CDR1 is SQVTM and CDR2 is ANQGSEA in the germline V gene. These data come from a study of vaccination effects on CD4 cells after COVID-19. The overall study: Samples that were drawn after vaccination came a median of 72 days after the second dose.

TCRdb keeps only in-frame clones here, not all; method: immunoSEQ multiplex PCR. This sample has fewer than 25,000 clones, with 72% found just once. Sequenced here: CD4+ T cells from PBMCs cultured with HCoV-NL63 spike peptides, sampled after COVID-19 vaccination. This chain connects TRBV29-1 to TRBJ1-2, with TRBD1 identical over 10 bases. The sequence derives from a human donor who received a COVID-19 vaccine. CDR3 coding DNA: TGCAGCGTGGGTGGGACAGGGGAACGGAACTATGGCTACACCTTC. Encoded protein: CSVGGTGERNYGYTF.